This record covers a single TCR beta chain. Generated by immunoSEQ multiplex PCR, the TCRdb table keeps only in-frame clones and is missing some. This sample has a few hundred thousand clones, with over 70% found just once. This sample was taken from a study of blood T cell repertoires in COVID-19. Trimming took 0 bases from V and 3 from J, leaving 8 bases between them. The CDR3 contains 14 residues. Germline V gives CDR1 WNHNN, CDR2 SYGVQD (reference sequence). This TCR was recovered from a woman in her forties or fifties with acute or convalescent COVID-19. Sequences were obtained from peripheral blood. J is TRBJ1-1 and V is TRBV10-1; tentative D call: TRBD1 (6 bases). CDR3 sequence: CASSESGADTEAFF. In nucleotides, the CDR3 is TGCGCCAGCAGTGAGTCGGGGGCGGACACTGAAGCTTTCTTT.